The source of this T cell receptor beta chain is a study of human thymus T cells (dated by TCRdb to about 2020). With regard to the full study: The study described the TCR alpha and beta repertoires in under 10 infant thymus samples and a few matching peripheral blood samples. Donor ages ranging from about 7 to 244 days were recorded, and about six male and a couple of female infants were included in the cohort.

As concerns this clone: Its antigen remains unidentified. It has no much larger one-base neighbor in the sample; base qualities were not kept.

CDR1 and CDR2 were assigned from the germline V gene as SGHRS and YFSETQ. The CDR3 runs 16 amino acids, cysteine and phenylalanine included. Here the CDR3 DNA is all that survives: 48 bases in frame from base 1. The junction carries 17 bases between V and J, which are trimmed by 2 bases and 2 bases respectively. The donors were immunologically healthy infants in Finland who had open corrective cardiac surgery for congenital heart defects. For four of the eight donors, a small 0.5-1 mL aliquot of peripheral blood was collected during surgery. For blood samples, genomic DNA was extracted from all available leukocytes instead of from a fixed number of cells. ACK lysis buffer was used to remove erythrocytes from the blood, and the remaining leukocytes were kept as pellets at -70 degrees C. A QIAsymphony instrument was used to extract genomic DNA from frozen cell pellets. Using the immunoSEQ multiplex PCR assay, the TCRB and TCRAD loci were amplified from a standardized quantity of quality-controlled genomic DNA. The amplicons spanned the V(D)J region and were long enough to cover the CDR3 and allow V and J genes to be identified. Amplicon sequencing was performed on an Illumina platform through the commercial immunoSEQ service. Processing in the source paper ran as follows. Primer bias and sequencing errors were corrected as previously described, and TCRAD and TCRB were defined on the basis of the IMGT database. immunoSEQ Analyzer 3.0 and VDJTools were used for repertoire analysis, which covered basic statistics, V/J segment usage, diversity estimates, rarefaction and pairwise overlap. Diversity was estimated using the Chao1, ChaoE, Efron-Thisted, Shannon and inverse Simpson indices, and was also estimated on datasets down-sampled to the size of the smallest sample. Repertoire overlap was assessed by strict matching of CDR3 nucleotide sequence, V gene and J gene, and clustering was done by Jaccard-based multidimensional scaling. Entries here come from immuneACCESS through TCRdb and include only in-frame sequences with V and J called. Some clones fail to appear in such tables; in the studies checked, an unresolved V gene covers under half of the shortfall, and the cause of the remainder is unknown. V and J calls and clone size follow that table, whereas D and trimming were derived from the DNA. The sample table holds 54,000 or so clones, of which 94% were seen once. Clones ranked in the top ten supply around 5.4% of the sample.

Here is what the overall study found, with its caveats: Biased V and J gene segment usage appeared to be present in both thymic and peripheral blood repertoires. On average, thymus samples yielded 750,000 to 1,000,000 unique TCRB clonotypes, whereas blood samples yielded about 84,000.

The sequence came from a boy less than two years old with a congenital heart defect but otherwise immunologically healthy. Sequencing was done on a sample of blood. The chain is made from TRBV5-1 and TRBJ2-7; D gene: possibly TRBD1, on 5 matching bases. In nucleotides, the sequence is TGCGCCAGCAGCTTATTGGTCGACAGTTTCACCTACGAGCAGTACTTC. It encodes CASSLLVDSFTYEQYF.